This T cell receptor (beta chain) appears in the sequencing data of a study of blood T cell repertoires in COVID-19. About the study: Samples of COVID-19 (acute and convalescent) were obtained from the United States, Italy and Spain. The cDNA or gDNA used as material had been derived from T cells, B-cell-depleted T cells, or PBMCs.

Authors' methods: Researchers report that nucleated cell counts were estimated from reference gene primer amplification. The protocol was immunoSEQ multiplex PCR, while the TCRdb copy is restricted to in-frame clones and leaves out a portion. That table is the source of V, J and clone size, and D and trimming were worked out from the DNA. The repertoire includes more than 95,000 clones, roughly 85% of them detected once, and roughly 25% sits in the top ten. Germline V gene data show CDR1 as MDHEN and CDR2 as SYDVKM. This CDR3 spans 13 amino acids. V lost 3 bases to trimming and J lost 10 bases, with 13 bases between them.

This chain uses TRBV28 with TRBJ2-1; TRBD2 might be the D (6 bases). The TCR sequence derives from a human donor in a cohort sampled during active COVID-19. Input material: peripheral blood. CDR3 residues: CASSFRDFGEQFF. The CDR3, as DNA: TGTGCCAGCAGTTTCCGGGACTTCGGGGAGCAGTTCTTC.